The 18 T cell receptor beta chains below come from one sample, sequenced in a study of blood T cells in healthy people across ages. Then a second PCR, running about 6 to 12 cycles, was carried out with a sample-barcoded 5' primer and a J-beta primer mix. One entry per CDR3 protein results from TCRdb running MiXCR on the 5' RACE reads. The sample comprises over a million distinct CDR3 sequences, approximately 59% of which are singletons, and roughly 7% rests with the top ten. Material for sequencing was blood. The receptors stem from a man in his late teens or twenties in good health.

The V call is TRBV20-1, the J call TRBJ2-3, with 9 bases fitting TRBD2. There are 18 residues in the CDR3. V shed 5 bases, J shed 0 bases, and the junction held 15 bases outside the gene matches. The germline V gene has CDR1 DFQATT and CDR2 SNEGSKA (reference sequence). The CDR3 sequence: CSASIPGLAYPSTDTQYF. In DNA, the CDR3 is TGCAGTGCTTCAATTCCGGGACTAGCTTACCCTAGCACAGATACGCAGTATTTT.

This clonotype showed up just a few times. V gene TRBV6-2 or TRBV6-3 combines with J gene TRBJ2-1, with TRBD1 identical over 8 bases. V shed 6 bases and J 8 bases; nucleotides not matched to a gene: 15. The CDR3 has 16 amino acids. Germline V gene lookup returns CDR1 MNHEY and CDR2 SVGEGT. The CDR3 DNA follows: TGTGCCAGCAGCCTACCTCCGGACAGGGAAGAGGATGAGCAGTTCTTC. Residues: CASSLPPDREEDEQFF.

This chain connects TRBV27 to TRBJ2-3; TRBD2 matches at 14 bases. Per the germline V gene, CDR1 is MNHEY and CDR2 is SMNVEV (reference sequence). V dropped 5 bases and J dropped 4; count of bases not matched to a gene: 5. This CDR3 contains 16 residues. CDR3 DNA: TGTGCCAGCAGTCTAACGGGACTAGCGGGAGCAGATACGCAGTATTTT. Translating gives CASSLTGLAGADTQYF.

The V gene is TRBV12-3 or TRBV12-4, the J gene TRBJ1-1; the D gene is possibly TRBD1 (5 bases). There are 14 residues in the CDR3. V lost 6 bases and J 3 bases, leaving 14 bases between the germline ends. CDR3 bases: TGTGCCAGCAGCCTACAGGCTGGGGACACTGAAGCTTTCTTT. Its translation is CASSLQAGDTEAFF.

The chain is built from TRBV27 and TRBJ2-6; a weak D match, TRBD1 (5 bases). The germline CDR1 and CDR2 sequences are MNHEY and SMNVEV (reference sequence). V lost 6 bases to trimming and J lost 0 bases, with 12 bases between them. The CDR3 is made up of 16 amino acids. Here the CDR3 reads CASRGLLFSGANVLTF. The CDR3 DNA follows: TGTGCCAGCAGGGGGCTCCTCTTCTCTGGGGCCAACGTCCTGACTTTC.

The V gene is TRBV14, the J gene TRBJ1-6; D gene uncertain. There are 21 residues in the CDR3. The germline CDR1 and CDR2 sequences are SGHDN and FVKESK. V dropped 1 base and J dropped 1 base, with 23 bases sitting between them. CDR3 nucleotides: TGTGCCAGCAGCCAAGTTTTCCCATTTTGGCGGGGATCTTCCTATAATTCACCCCTCCACTTT. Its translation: CASSQVFPFWRGSSYNSPLHF.

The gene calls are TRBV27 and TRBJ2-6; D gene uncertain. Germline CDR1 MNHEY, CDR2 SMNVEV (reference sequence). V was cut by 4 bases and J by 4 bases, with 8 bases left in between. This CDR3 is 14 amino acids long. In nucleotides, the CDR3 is TGTGCCAGCAGTTCCCCCGCAGGGGCCAACGTCCTGACTTTC. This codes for CASSSPAGANVLTF.

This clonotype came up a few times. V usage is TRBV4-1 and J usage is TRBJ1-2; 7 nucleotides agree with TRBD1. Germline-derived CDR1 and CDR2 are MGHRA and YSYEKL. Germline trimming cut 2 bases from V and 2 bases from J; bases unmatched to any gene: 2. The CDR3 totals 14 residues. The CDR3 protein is CASSQPRGNYGYTF. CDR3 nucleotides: TGCGCCAGCAGCCAACCCAGGGGGAACTATGGCTACACCTTC.

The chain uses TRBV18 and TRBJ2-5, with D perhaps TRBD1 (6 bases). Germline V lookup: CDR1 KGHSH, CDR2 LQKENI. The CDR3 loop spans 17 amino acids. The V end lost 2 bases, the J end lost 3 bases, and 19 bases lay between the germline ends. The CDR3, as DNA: TGTGCCAGCTCACCAACTCGTATCGGACAGAATAAAGAGACCCAGTACTTC. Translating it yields CASSPTRIGQNKETQYF.

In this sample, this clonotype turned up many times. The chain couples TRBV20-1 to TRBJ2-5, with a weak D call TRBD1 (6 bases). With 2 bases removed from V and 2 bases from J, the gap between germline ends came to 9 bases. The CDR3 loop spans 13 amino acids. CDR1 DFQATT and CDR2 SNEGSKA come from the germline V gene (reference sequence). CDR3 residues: CSARRTAQETQYF. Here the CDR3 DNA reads TGCAGTGCTAGAAGGACAGCGCAAGAGACCCAGTACTTC.

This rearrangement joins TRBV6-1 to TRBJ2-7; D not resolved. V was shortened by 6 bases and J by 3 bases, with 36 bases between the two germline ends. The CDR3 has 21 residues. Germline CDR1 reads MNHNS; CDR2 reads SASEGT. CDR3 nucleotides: TGTGCCAGCAGGATTTATGAGATTAAGTTCGGAAGGTCAGGCTCGCGCTACGAGCAGTACTTC. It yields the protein CASRIYEIKFGRSGSRYEQYF.

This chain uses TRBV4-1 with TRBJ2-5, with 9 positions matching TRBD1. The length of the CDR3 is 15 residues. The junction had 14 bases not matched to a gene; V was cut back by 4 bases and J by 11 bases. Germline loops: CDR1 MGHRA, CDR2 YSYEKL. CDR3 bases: TGCGCCAGCAGCCCGGGACAGGGAAGTGTGTGGGAGCAGTACTTC. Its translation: CASSPGQGSVWEQYF.

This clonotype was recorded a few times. The CDR3 spells CASSQEVPQGAYNEKLFF. The CDR3 coding sequence is TGCGCCAGCAGCCAGGAAGTCCCCCAGGGGGCCTATAATGAAAAACTGTTTTTT. The chain uses TRBV4-1 and TRBJ1-4; 8 positions agree with TRBD1. Per the germline V gene, CDR1 is MGHRA and CDR2 is YSYEKL. J lost 4 bases, V lost 3 bases, and 13 bases had no gene match. The CDR3 sequence is 18 residues long.

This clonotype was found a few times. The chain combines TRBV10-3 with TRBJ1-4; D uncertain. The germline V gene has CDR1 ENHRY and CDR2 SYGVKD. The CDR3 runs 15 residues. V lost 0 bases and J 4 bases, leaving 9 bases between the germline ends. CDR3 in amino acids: CAISESTTGNEKLFF. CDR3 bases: TGTGCCATCAGTGAGTCGACGACCGGTAATGAAAAACTGTTTTTT.

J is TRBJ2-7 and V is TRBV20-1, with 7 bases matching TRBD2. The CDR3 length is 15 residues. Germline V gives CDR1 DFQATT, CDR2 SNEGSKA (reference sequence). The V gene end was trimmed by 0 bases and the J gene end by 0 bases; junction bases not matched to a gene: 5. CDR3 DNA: TGCAGTGCTAGAGAGGGGAGGGCATTCTCCTACGAGCAGTACTTC. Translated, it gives CSAREGRAFSYEQYF.

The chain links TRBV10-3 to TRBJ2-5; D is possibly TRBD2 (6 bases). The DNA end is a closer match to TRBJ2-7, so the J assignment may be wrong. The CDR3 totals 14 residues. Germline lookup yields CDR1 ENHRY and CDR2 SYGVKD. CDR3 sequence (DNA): TGTGCCATCAAGGGCGCGGGGCCCGACTACGAGCAGTACTTC. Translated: CAIKGAGPDYEQYF.

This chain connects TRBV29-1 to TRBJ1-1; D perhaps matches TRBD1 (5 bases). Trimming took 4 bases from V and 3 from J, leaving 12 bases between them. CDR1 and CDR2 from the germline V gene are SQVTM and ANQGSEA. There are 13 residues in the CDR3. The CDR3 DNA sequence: TGCAGCGTTGGTAGCCTGGGGGACACTGAAGCTTTCTTT. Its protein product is CSVGSLGDTEAFF.

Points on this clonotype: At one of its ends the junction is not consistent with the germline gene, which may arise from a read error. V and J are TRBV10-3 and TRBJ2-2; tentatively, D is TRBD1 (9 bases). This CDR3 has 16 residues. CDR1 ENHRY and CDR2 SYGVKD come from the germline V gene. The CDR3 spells CATRGGQGEGTGEPFF. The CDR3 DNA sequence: TGTGCCACTCGGGGGGGACAGGGCGAAGGAACCGGGGAGCCGTTTTTT.